This TCR beta chain was sequenced during a study of CD8 T cells in Susac syndrome. Study-level findings and limits: The number of individuals included in the study's TCR sequencing and HLA analysis was acknowledged as relatively small.

On this clonotype itself: Its antigen remains unknown.

The authors reverse transcribed roughly 0.5 to 1 ug RNA with random hexamers. immunoSEQ multiplex PCR amplified TCR beta CDR3 across 54 Vbeta, 13 Jbeta. TCRdb analysed the immunoSEQ multiplex PCR reads with MiXCR anew, one entry per CDR3 protein. In the table there are hundreds of thousands of distinct CDR3 sequences, about 94% of which are singletons. The CD8+ and CD4+ T cells were negatively isolated, with the TEMRA cells enriched by FACS. V was clipped by 6 bases and J by 8 bases; unmatched bases: 8. Germline CDR1 reads SQVTM; CDR2 reads ANQGSEA. The CDR3 spans 15 residues. Sequencing was carried out using CD4+ T cells from PBMCs. This sequence joins TRBV29-1 and TRBJ2-4, with 15 bases that match TRBD2. This clonotype was obtained from a human donor with Susac syndrome. As DNA, the CDR3 is TGCAGCGTGACCGGACTAGCGGGGGGGAGATACATTCAGTACTTC. Its translation is CSVTGLAGGRYIQYF.